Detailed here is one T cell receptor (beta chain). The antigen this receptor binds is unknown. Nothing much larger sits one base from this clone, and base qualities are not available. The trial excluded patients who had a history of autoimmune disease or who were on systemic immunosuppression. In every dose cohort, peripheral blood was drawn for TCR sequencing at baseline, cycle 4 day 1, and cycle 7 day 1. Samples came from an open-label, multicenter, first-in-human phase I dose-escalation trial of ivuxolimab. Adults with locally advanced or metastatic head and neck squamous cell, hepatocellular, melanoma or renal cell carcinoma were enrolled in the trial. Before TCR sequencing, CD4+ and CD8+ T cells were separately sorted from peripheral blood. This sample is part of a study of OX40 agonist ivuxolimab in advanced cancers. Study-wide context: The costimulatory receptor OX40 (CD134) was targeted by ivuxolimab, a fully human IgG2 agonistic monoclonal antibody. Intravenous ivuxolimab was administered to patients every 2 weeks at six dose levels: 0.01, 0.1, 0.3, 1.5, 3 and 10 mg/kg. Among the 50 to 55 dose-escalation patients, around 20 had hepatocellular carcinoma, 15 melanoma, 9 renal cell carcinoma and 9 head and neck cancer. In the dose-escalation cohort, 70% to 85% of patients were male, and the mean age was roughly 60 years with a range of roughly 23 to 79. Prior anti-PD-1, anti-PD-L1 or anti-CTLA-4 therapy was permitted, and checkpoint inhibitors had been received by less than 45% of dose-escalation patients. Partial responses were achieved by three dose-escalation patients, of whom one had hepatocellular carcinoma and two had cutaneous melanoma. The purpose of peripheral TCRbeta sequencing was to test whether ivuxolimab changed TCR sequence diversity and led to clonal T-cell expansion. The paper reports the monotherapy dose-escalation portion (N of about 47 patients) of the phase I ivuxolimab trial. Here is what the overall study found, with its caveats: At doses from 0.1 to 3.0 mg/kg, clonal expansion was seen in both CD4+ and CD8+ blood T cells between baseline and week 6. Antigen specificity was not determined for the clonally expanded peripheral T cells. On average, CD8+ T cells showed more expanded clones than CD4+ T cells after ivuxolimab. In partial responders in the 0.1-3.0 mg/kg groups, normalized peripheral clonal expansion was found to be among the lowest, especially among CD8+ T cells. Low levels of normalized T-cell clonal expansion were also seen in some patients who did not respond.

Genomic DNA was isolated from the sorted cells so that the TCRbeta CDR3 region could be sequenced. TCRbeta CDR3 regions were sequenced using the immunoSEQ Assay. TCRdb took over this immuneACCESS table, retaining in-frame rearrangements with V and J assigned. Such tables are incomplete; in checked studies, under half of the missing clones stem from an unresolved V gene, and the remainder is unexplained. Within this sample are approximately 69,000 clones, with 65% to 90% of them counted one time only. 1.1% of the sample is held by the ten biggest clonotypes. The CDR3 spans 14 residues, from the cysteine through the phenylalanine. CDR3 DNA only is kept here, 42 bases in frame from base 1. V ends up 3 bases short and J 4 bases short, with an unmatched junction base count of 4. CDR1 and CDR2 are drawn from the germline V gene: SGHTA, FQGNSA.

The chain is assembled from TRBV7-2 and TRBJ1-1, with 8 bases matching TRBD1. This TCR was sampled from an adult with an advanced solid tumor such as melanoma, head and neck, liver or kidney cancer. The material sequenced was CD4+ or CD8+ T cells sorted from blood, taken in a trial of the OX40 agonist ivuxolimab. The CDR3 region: CASSFQGAPTEAFF. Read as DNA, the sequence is TGTGCCAGCAGCTTCCAGGGGGCGCCCACTGAAGCTTTCTTT.